This entry lists 25 T cell receptor beta chains sequenced from one sample in a study of blood T cell repertoires in COVID-19. Repertoires were generated with immunoSEQ multiplex PCR, while TCRdb's copy carries only in-frame clones and drops some. Here the sample spans tens of thousands of clones, about 80% being singletons. The specimen sequenced was peripheral blood. These receptor sequences come from a human donor in a cohort sampled during active COVID-19.

The rearrangement joins TRBV7-3 to TRBJ1-1; 7 bases map to TRBD1. CDR3 length: 15 residues. Germline V gene data show CDR1 as SGHTA and CDR2 as FQGTGA. The J segment lost 1 base and the V segment lost 2 bases, leaving 4 bases of the junction unmatched. The CDR3 loop reads CASSLSRQGNTEAFF. The DNA for the CDR3 is TGTGCCAGCAGCTTATCCCGACAGGGGAACACTGAAGCTTTCTTT.

The chain has TRBV6-2 or TRBV6-3 and TRBJ2-1; D is perhaps TRBD2 (5 bases). V lost 6 bases and J lost 15, with 18 bases in between. Germline loops: CDR1 MNHEY, CDR2 SVGEGT. The CDR3 runs 12 residues. The CDR3 reads CASSQTRGLLFF. The CDR3, as DNA: TGTGCCAGCAGCCAAACCCGCGGACTTCTGTTCTTC.

This sequence joins TRBV14 and TRBJ2-3; TRBD2 matches 11 bases. With V trimmed by 4 bases and J by 9 bases, 9 bases remained unmatched. CDR1 and CDR2 from the germline V gene are SGHDN and FVKESK. This CDR3 has 15 residues. The CDR3 protein is CASSPLLAGEGTQYF. DNA for the CDR3: TGTGCCAGCAGCCCCTTACTAGCGGGAGAGGGGACGCAGTATTTT.

This chain uses TRBV28 with TRBJ1-2, with D possibly being TRBD1 (5 bases). V was shortened by 8 bases and J by 0 bases, with 13 bases between the two germline ends. The CDR3 has 14 amino acids. Per the germline V gene, CDR1 is MDHEN and CDR2 is SYDVKM. The CDR3 here is CASESDSTNYGYTF. The CDR3 DNA reads TGTGCCAGCGAATCAGACAGTACTAACTATGGCTACACCTTC.

The rearrangement joins TRBV28 to TRBJ2-1; 11 positions agree with TRBD2. Trimming at V came to 3 bases and at J to 4 bases, leaving 8 bases not matched to a gene. Germline assignment: CDR1 MDHEN and CDR2 SYDVKM. This CDR3 region has 17 residues. In DNA, the CDR3 is TGTGCCAGCAGTTTCCAACTAGCGGGAGTATCGTACAATGAGCAGTTCTTC. It translates to CASSFQLAGVSYNEQFF.

This chain connects TRBV7-3 to TRBJ2-1, with TRBD2 matching 8 bases. Losses at the gene ends were 2 bases for V and 6 bases for J; bases not matched to a gene: 6. The CDR3 has 15 amino acids. Germline V lookup: CDR1 SGHTA, CDR2 FQGTGA. This chain's CDR3 is CASSLELAELNEQFF. Written as DNA, the CDR3 is TGTGCCAGCAGCTTAGAACTAGCGGAGCTCAATGAGCAGTTCTTC.

This clone was detected a few times. The chain is built from TRBV4-2 and TRBJ2-7; no firm D call. The germline V and J ends were trimmed by 1 base and 1 base, with 5 bases remaining between them. Looked up from germline, CDR1 is LGHNA and CDR2 is YNFKEQ. The CDR3 loop spans 13 amino acids. The CDR3 DNA reads TGTGCCAGCAGCCAAGCTTCTTCCTACGAGCAGTACTTC. This sequence encodes CASSQASSYEQYF.

The chain carries TRBV28 and TRBJ1-1, with 8 bases identical to TRBD1. Unmatched junction bases numbered 11, after V lost 6 bases and J lost 11 bases. Germline V gene data show CDR1 as MDHEN and CDR2 as SYDVKM. The CDR3 loop spans 13 amino acids. The CDR3 DNA sequence: TGTGCCAGCAGAGCGGACAGGGCCAGTTCGGCTTTCTTT. Translated, it gives CASRADRASSAFF.

CDR3 nucleotides: TGTGCCAGCAGCCCTCTAGCGGGGTACTACGAGCAGTACTTC. Protein: CASSPLAGYYEQYF. The V call is TRBV14, the J call TRBJ2-7; TRBD2 agrees at 9 bases. V was pared by 4 bases and J by 3 bases, with 4 bases of the junction left unmatched. The CDR3 consists of 14 residues. Germline lookup yields CDR1 SGHDN and CDR2 FVKESK.

The chain employs TRBV19 and TRBJ2-2, with D maybe TRBD2 (6 bases). CDR3 size: 16 residues. Germline assignment: CDR1 LNHDA and CDR2 SQIVND (reference sequence). V was pared by 2 bases and J by 4 bases, with 14 bases between. The CDR3 nucleotides are TGTGCCAGTAGTATAAAGGAGGGAGTGGTCACCGGGGAGCTGTTTTTT. Its translation is CASSIKEGVVTGELFF.

The chain carries TRBV21-1 and TRBJ1-1; the DNA was not compared with TRBD1, the D call given in the table. TRBV21-1 is termed a pseudogene. CDR3 length: 17 amino acids. This chain's CDR3 is CASSKEGTSPVNTEAFF. The DNA for the CDR3 is TGTGCCAGCAGCAAAGAAGGGACAAGCCCAGTGAACACTGAAGCTTTCTTT.

This clone was seen only a few times. The genes are TRBV3-1 (or the pseudogene TRBV3-2) and TRBJ2-1; unclear D gene. Trimming took off 4 bases at V and 2 bases at J, with 12 bases between the two ends. The germline V gene has CDR1 LGHDT and CDR2 YNNKEL (reference sequence). CDR3 length equals 15 residues. The CDR3 loop reads CASSLSNLPYNEQFF. The DNA for the CDR3 is TGTGCCAGCAGCCTTAGCAATCTGCCCTACAATGAGCAGTTCTTC.

V gene TRBV10-1 combines with J gene TRBJ2-7; 8 positions match TRBD2. The CDR3 runs to 14 residues. Trimming at V came to 6 bases and at J to 2 bases, leaving 6 bases not matched to a gene. The V gene's germline CDR1 is WNHNN and CDR2 SYGVQD (reference sequence). As DNA, the CDR3 is TGCGCCAGCAGCTCCTCGGGACTAGCCTACGAGCAGTACTTC. It codes for CASSSSGLAYEQYF.

The chain uses TRBV4-2 and TRBJ2-1; 9 nucleotides align to TRBD2. The CDR3 spans 18 residues. CDR1 is LGHNA and CDR2 is YNFKEQ in the germline V gene. V dropped 0 bases and J dropped 12; count of bases not matched to a gene: 18. CDR3 sequence: CASSQEPKGLAGGLAQFF. The CDR3 DNA sequence: TGTGCCAGCAGCCAAGAGCCCAAGGGGTTGGCGGGAGGGCTCGCGCAGTTCTTC.

This clone was detected a few times. The chain recombines TRBV19 with TRBJ1-5; D is undetermined. V was cut by 5 bases and J by 2 bases, with 10 bases left in between. The CDR3 has 14 amino acids. Germline values: CDR1 LNHDA, CDR2 SQIVND (reference sequence). Here the CDR3 DNA reads TGTGCCAGTAGTCGGAGACCGGGCAATCAGCCCCAGCATTTT. Amino acid sequence: CASSRRPGNQPQHF.

V usage is TRBV19 and J usage is TRBJ2-1, with 11 positions matching TRBD2. The V gene end was trimmed by 5 bases and the J gene end by 8 bases; junction bases not matched to a gene: 8. This CDR3 spans 15 amino acids. Per the germline V gene, CDR1 is LNHDA and CDR2 is SQIVND (reference sequence). The CDR3 DNA follows: TGTGCCAGTAGTTTCGGACTAGCGGGCCTATATGAGCAGTTCTTC. Translation gives CASSFGLAGLYEQFF.

V gene TRBV30 combines with J gene TRBJ1-2; 8 bases are shared with TRBD1. The CDR3 extends over 14 amino acids. Germline-derived CDR1 and CDR2 are GTSNPN and SVGIG (reference sequence). V lost 6 bases to trimming and J lost 4 bases; unmatched junction nucleotides: 10. The CDR3 bases are TGTGCCTGTTCGGACAGGGAATCGGGCTATGGCTACACCTTC. Protein: CACSDRESGYGYTF.

The rearrangement joins TRBV7-2 to TRBJ1-3, with D unclear. V gave up 4 bases and J gave up 3 bases, with 10 bases separating them. The CDR3 sequence is 14 residues long. Germline CDR1 is SGHTA and CDR2 is FQGNSA. The CDR3 region has the DNA TGTGCCAGCAGCTCCCTCATCGGTGGAAACACCATATATTTT. This sequence encodes CASSSLIGGNTIYF. The whole variable domain, remainder taken from reference TRBV7-2 and TRBJ1-3, is GAGVSQSPSNKVTEKGKDVELRCDPISGHTALYWYRQSLGQGLEFLIYFQGNSAPDKSGLPSDRFSAERTGGSVSTLTIQRTQQEDSAVYLCASSSLIGGNTIYFGEGSWLTVV.

The chain uses TRBV27 and TRBJ2-6; D unclear. V shed 7 bases and J shed 0 bases, with 4 bases lying between them. Germline lookup yields CDR1 MNHEY and CDR2 SMNVEV (reference sequence). CDR3 length: 13 residues. CDR3 sequence reads: CASTLSGANVLTF. As DNA, the CDR3 is TGTGCCAGCACCCTCTCTGGGGCCAACGTCCTGACTTTC.

This clone has just a few counts. The chain combines TRBV9 with TRBJ1-2; D remains unclear. Germline assignment: CDR1 SGDLS and CDR2 YYNGEE. Trimming took off 4 bases at V and 5 bases at J, with 15 bases between the two ends. This CDR3 has 14 residues. CDR3 nucleotide sequence: TGTGCCAGCAGCCGGACTTACTCGGGTTATGGCTACACCTTC. Protein sequence: CASSRTYSGYGYTF.

The gene calls are TRBV12-3 or TRBV12-4 and TRBJ2-7; perhaps TRBD2 as D (6 bases). With 8 bases removed from V and 6 bases from J, the gap between germline ends came to 17 bases. CDR3 length: 13 residues. CDR3 loop: CASCSWRVSEQYF. DNA for the CDR3: TGTGCCAGCTGTTCTTGGAGGGTCTCCGAGCAGTACTTC.

This clone showed up just a few times. The chain recombines TRBV3-1 (or the pseudogene TRBV3-2) with TRBJ1-3; tentatively, D is TRBD1 (5 bases). Germline V gene lookup returns CDR1 LGHDT and CDR2 YNNKEL (reference sequence). Trimming removed 4 bases from V and 0 bases from J, with 10 bases in between. This CDR3 is 15 amino acids long. In DNA form, the CDR3 reads TGTGCCAGCAGCCGGCAGGGCTACTCTGGAAACACCATATATTTT. Translation: CASSRQGYSGNTIYF.

The rearrangement joins TRBV6-5 to TRBJ1-1; TRBD1 is a possible D gene (5 bases). Trimming cost V 4 bases and J 1 base, with 13 bases left between them. CDR3 length equals 15 residues. Per the germline V gene, CDR1 is MNHEY and CDR2 is SVGAGI. DNA of the CDR3: TGTGCCAGCAGTTGGGCTAGGGGTGGGAACACTGAAGCTTTCTTT. Translating gives CASSWARGGNTEAFF.

V is TRBV5-1 and J is TRBJ1-4, with D possibly TRBD1 on 6 matching bases. The V and J ends lost 4 bases and 0 bases respectively, with 10 bases between them. The CDR3 contains 15 residues. Germline V lookup: CDR1 SGHRS, CDR2 YFSETQ. The CDR3 sequence is CASSQDSATNEKLFF. The CDR3, as DNA: TGCGCCAGCAGCCAGGACAGTGCAACTAATGAAAAACTGTTTTTT.

V gene TRBV10-3 combines with J gene TRBJ2-7; 9 bases agree with TRBD1. This CDR3 contains 14 residues. Germline CDR1 and CDR2: ENHRY and SYGVKD. V shed 5 bases and J 1 base; nucleotides not matched to a gene: 3. CDR3 sequence: CAISPGQGSYEQYF. DNA for the CDR3: TGTGCCATCAGTCCGGGACAGGGTTCCTACGAGCAGTACTTC.